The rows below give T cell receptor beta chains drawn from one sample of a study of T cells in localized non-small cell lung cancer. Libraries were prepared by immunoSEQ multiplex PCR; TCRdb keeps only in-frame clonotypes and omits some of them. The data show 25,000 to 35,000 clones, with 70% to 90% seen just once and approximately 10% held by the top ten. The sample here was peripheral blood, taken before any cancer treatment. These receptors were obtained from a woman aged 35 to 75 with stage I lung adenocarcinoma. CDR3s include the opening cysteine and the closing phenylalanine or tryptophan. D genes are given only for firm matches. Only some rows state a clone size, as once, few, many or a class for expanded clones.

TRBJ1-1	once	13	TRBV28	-	CASSFQTALEAFF	TGTGCCAGCAGTTTCCAGACGGCCCTTGAAGCTTTCTTT
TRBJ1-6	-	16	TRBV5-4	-	CASSFDGQLYNSPLHF	TGTGCCAGCAGCTTCGACGGCCAGTTATATAATTCACCCCTCCACTTT
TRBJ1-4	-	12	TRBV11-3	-	CASSLGSEKLFF	TGTGCCAGCAGCTTAGGCTCGGAAAAACTGTTTTTT
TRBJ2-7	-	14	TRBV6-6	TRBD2	CASGTRGSIYEQYF	TGTGCCAGCGGGACTAGGGGTTCTATCTACGAGCAGTACTTC
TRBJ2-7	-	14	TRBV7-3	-	CASSLGGRTYEQYF	TGTGCCAGCAGCTTAGGAGGGAGGACCTACGAGCAGTACTTC
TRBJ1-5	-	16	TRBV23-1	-	CASSQDGNRHNQPQHF	TGCGCCAGCAGTCAAGATGGTAACAGACATAATCAGCCCCAGCATTTT
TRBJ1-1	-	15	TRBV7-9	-	CASSLARLMDTEAFF	TGTGCCAGCAGCTTAGCGCGGTTAATGGACACTGAAGCTTTCTTT
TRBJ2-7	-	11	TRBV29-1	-	CSAWGVHEQYF	TGCAGCGCGTGGGGAGTCCACGAGCAGTACTTC
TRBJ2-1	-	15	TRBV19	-	CASSINGGSYNEQFF	TGTGCCAGTAGTATTAACGGGGGTTCCTACAATGAGCAGTTCTTC
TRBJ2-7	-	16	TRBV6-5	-	CASSYSGTQTAYEQYF	TGTGCCAGCAGTTACTCCGGGACCCAGACCGCCTACGAGCAGTACTTC
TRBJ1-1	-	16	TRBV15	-	CATSRDNGLGNTEAFF	TGTGCCACCAGCAGAGATAATGGCCTGGGGAACACTGAAGCTTTCTTT
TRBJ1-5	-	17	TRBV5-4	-	CASSHGGGMASNQPQHF	TGTGCCAGCAGCCACGGGGGAGGTATGGCTAGCAATCAGCCCCAGCATTTT
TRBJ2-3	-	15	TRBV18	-	CASSPPNRETDTQYF	TGTGCCAGCTCACCACCGAACAGAGAAACAGATACGCAGTATTTT
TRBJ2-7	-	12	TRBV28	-	CASQQGSYEQYF	TGTGCCAGCCAACAGGGTTCCTACGAGCAGTACTTC
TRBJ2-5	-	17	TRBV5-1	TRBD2	CASSLGLRAGGGETQYF	TGCGCCAGCAGCTTGGGGTTGAGGGCGGGAGGAGGAGAGACCCAGTACTTC
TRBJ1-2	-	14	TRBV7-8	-	CASSRGQSLYGYTF	TGTGCCAGCTCGAGGGGCCAGTCACTATATGGCTACACCTTC
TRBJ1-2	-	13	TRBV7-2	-	CASSLDRSNGYTF	TGTGCCAGCAGCCTTGACAGGTCCAATGGCTACACCTTC
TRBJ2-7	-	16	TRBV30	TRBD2	CAWSIKRTSFTYEQYF	TGTGCCTGGAGTATTAAAAGGACTAGCTTTACCTACGAGCAGTACTTC
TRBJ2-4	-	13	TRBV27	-	CASSLRGQNIQYF	TGTGCCAGCAGTTTACGGGGGCAAAACATTCAGTACTTC
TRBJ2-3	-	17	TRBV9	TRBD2	CASSAPASGGATDTQYF	TGTGCCAGCAGCGCACCAGCTAGCGGGGGGGCCACAGATACGCAGTATTTT
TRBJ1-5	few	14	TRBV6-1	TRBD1	CASRRDSGNQPQHF	TGTGCCAGCAGACGGGACAGCGGAAATCAGCCCCAGCATTTT
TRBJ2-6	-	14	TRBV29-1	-	CSVEGSPGANVLTF	TGCAGCGTTGAAGGTTCCCCTGGGGCCAACGTCCTGACTTTC
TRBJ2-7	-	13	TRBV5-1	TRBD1	CASSGGQGYEQYF	TGCGCCAGCAGCGGGGGACAGGGGTACGAGCAGTACTTC
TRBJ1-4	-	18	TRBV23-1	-	CASSQASGTPATNEKLFF	TGCGCCAGCAGTCAAGCATCCGGGACACCGGCAACTAATGAAAAACTGTTTTTT
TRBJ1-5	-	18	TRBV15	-	CATSRGYTDGRGGQPQHF	TGTGCCACCAGCAGAGGATACACCGACGGTCGGGGTGGTCAGCCCCAGCATTTT
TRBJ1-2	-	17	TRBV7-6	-	CASSLDRSFRGGRGYTF	TGTGCCAGCAGCCTTGATCGTTCCTTCCGCGGGGGTCGCGGCTACACCTTC
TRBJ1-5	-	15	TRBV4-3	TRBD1	CASSEDRSSNQPQHF	TGCGCCAGCAGCGAGGACAGGTCCAGCAATCAGCCCCAGCATTTT
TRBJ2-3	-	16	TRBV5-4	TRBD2	CASSSRTSGVVDTQYF	TGTGCCAGCAGCTCTCGGACTAGCGGGGTTGTAGATACGCAGTATTTT
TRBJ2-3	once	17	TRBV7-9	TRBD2	CASSSTLAGAGTDTQYF	TGTGCCAGCAGCTCCACCCTAGCGGGGGCTGGCACAGATACGCAGTATTTT